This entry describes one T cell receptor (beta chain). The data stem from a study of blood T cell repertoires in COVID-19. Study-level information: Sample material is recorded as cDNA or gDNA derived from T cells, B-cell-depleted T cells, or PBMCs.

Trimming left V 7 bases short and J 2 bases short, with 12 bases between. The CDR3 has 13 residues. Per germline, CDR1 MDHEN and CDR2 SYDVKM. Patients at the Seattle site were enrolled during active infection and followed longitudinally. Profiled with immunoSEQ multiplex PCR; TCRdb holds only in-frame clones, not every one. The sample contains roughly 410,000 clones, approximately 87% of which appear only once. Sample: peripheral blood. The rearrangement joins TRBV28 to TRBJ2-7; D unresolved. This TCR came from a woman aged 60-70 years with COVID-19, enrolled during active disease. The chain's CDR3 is CASTEFPPYEQYF. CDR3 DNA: TGTGCCAGCACCGAGTTCCCCCCCTACGAGCAGTACTTC.